This T cell receptor beta chain was sequenced in a study of blood T cell repertoires in COVID-19. The CDR3 is made up of 14 amino acids. Trimming took off 6 bases at V and 9 bases at J, with 15 bases between the two ends. Per the germline V gene, CDR1 is MNHEY and CDR2 is SVGAGI. Assay used: immunoSEQ multiplex PCR; TCRdb lists only in-frame clones, some missing. The table shows 350,000 or so clones, with almost 90% occurring only once. Sequenced sample: PBMCs or T cells enriched from blood (not recorded which). The sequence was obtained from a woman in her 30s who had been exposed to COVID-19. The V and J genes are TRBV6-5 and TRBJ1-6, with D tentatively TRBD1 (6 bases). The CDR3 DNA reads TGTGCCAGCAGCCAACAGGGTTTTAGTTCACCCCTCCACTTT. Its translation: CASSQQGFSSPLHF.